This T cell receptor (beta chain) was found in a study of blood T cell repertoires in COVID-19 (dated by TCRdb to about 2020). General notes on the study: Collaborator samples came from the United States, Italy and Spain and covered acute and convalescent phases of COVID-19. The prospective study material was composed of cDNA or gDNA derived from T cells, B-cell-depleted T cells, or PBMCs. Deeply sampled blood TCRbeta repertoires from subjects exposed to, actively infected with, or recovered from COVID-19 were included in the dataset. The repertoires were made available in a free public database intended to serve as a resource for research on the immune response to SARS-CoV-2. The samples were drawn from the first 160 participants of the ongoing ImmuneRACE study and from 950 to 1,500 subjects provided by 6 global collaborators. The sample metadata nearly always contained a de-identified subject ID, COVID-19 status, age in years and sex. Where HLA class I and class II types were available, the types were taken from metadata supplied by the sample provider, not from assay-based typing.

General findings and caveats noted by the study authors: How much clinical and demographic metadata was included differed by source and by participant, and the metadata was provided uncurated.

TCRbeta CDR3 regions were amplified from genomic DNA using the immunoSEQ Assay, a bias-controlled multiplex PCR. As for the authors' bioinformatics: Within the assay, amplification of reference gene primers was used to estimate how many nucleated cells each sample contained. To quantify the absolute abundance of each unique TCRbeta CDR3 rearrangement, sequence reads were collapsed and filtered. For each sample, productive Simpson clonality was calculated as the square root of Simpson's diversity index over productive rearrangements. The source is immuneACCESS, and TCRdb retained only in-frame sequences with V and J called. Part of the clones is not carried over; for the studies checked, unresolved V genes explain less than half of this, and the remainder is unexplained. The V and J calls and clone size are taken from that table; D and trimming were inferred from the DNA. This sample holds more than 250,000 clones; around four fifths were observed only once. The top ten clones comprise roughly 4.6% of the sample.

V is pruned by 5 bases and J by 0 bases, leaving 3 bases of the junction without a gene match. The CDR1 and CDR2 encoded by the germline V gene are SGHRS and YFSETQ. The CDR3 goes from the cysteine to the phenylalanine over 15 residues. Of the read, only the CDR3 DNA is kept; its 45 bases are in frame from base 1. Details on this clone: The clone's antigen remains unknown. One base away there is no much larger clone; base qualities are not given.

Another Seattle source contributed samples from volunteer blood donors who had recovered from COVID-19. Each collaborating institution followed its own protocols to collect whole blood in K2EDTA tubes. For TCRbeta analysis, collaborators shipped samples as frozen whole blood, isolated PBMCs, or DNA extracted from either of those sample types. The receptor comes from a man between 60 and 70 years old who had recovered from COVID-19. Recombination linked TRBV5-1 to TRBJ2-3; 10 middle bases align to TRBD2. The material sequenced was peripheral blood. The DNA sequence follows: TGCGCCAGCAGGGGACTAGCGTCTAGCACAGATACGCAGTATTTT. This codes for CASRGLASSTDTQYF.